The clone carrying this TCR beta chain has a handful of counts. The treatment is: randomized to nivolumab then ipilimumab (arm A) or the reverse (arm B). No patient had prior DNA-damaging chemotherapy. The data derive from a study of sequential checkpoint blockade in melanoma. About the study: Patients were randomized 1:1 to nivolumab-then-ipilimumab or ipilimumab-then-nivolumab first-line.

The CDR3 spans 16 residues. Germline loops: CDR1 SNHLY, CDR2 FYNNEI. Sequencing used immunoSEQ multiplex PCR; TCRdb keeps in-frame clones, though not all of them. Found here are tens of thousands of clones, roughly 84% of them singletons; the top ten hold around 19%. The sequencing used CD8+ T cells sorted from blood (inferred from file names), collected from a patient given nivolumab and ipilimumab in sequence. The sequence was obtained from a human donor with melanoma. V gene TRBV2 combines with J gene TRBJ2-5, with 7 bases identical to TRBD2. The DNA end lines up better with TRBJ2-7; the J call may be wrong. The CDR3 nucleotides are TGTGCCAGCCGCGCAGCGGGGACTCCTTCTTCCTACGAGCAGTACTTC. Translation: CASRAAGTPSSYEQYF.